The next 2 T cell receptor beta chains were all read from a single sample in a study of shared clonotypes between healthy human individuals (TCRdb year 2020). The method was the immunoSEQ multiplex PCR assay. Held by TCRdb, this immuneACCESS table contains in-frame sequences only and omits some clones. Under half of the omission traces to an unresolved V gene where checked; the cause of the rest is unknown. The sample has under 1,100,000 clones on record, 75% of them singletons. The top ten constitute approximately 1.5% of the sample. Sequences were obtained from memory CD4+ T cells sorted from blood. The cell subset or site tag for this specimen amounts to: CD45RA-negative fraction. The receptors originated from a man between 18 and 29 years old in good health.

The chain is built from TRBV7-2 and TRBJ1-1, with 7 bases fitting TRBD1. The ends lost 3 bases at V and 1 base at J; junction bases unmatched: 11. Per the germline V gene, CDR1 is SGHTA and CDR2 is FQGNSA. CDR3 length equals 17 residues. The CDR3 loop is CASSLFQGESWNTEAFF. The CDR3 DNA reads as TGTGCCAGCAGCTTGTTCCAGGGGGAGTCTTGGAACACTGAAGCTTTCTTT.

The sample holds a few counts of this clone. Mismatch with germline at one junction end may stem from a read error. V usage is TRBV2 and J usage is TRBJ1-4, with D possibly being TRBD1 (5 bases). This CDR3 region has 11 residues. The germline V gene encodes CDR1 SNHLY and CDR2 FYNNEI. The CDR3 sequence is CASRSLGRKLF. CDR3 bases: TGTGCCAGCAGGTCTCTGGGGCGAAAGCTTTTT.